The 31 T cell receptor beta chains presented below share a single source sample, sequenced in a study of radiation and T cells in renal cell carcinoma. Described time point: baseline pretreatment blood. Described treatment: 15 Gy SBRT to primary tumor, nephrectomy 4 weeks later. The data were produced by immunoSEQ multiplex PCR, yet TCRdb's version contains in-frame clones alone and is incomplete. The sample has about 130,000 clones; 88% are singletons. The specimen was blood, collected from a patient whose treatment included radiotherapy and nephrectomy. These TCRs come from a woman aged 50 to 65 with renal cell carcinoma.

The chain uses TRBV5-1 and TRBJ2-6, with D uncertain. This CDR3 comprises 15 residues. Per germline, CDR1 SGHRS and CDR2 YFSETQ. Trimming took 7 bases from V and 2 from J, leaving 13 bases between them. The CDR3 nucleotides are TGCGCCAGCTTGGCAGTTAAGCCTGGGGCCAACGTCCTGACTTTC. Its translation: CASLAVKPGANVLTF. Using reference TRBV5-1 and TRBJ2-6 for the parts outside the CDR3, the full variable domain is KAGVTQTPRYLIKTRGQQVTLSCSPISGHRSVSWYQQTPGQGLQFLFEYFSETQRNKGNFPGRFSGRQFSNSRSEMNVSTLELGDSALYLCASLAVKPGANVLTFGAGSRLTVL.

The chain carries TRBV7-9 and TRBJ2-1; D remains ambiguous. Germline loops: CDR1 SEHNR, CDR2 FQNEAQ (reference sequence). The CDR3 totals 11 residues. V shed 5 bases and J shed 13 bases, with 12 bases lying between them. CDR3 in DNA: TGTGCCAGCAGCCTCGGACGTCACCAGTTCTTC. It translates to CASSLGRHQFF.

V usage is TRBV6-5 and J usage is TRBJ1-5; tentatively, D is TRBD1 (6 bases). V was clipped by 8 bases and J by 3 bases, with 11 bases between them. The germline V gene has CDR1 MNHEY and CDR2 SVGAGI. CDR3 length: 13 residues. In DNA, the CDR3 is TGTGCCAGCGGAGGACAGTTCAATCAGCCCCAGCATTTT. Translated: CASGGQFNQPQHF.

This clone was counted once. This chain links TRBV6-1 with TRBJ2-7, with 9 bases aligning to TRBD1. V trimming: 7 bases; J trimming: 12 bases; junction bases outside the gene matches: 13. There are 13 residues in the CDR3. The germline gives CDR1 MNHNS, CDR2 SASEGT. CDR3 loop: CASTEGQGLRPYF. For the CDR3, the DNA is TGTGCCAGCACTGAGGGACAGGGATTAAGGCCGTACTTC.

CDR3 coding DNA: TGTGCCAGTAGTATACAGGAGAACACCGGGGAGCTGTTTTTT. It is translated as CASSIQENTGELFF. The chain links TRBV19 to TRBJ2-2, with no clear D. Deletions cut 2 bases from V and 1 base from J, with 5 bases between. From germline, CDR1 is LNHDA and CDR2 SQIVND (reference sequence). The CDR3 covers 14 residues.

CDR3 protein: CASARTGANEQFF. The CDR3 DNA is TGTGCCAGCGCAAGGACTGGGGCCAATGAGCAGTTCTTC. V usage is TRBV6-4 and J usage is TRBJ2-1, with D perhaps matching TRBD1 or TRBD2 (5 bases each). The CDR3 consists of 13 residues. V was pared by 8 bases and J by 6 bases, with 14 bases between. Per germline, CDR1 MRHNA and CDR2 SNTAGT.

The V call is TRBV25-1, the J call TRBJ1-3; 7 bases align to TRBD1. CDR3 length equals 16 residues. V dropped 3 bases and J dropped 0; count of bases not matched to a gene: 5. Germline V gene data show CDR1 as MGHDK and CDR2 as SYGVNS. The CDR3 bases are TGTGCCAGCAGTGACCCAGGGACAGCCTCTGGAAACACCATATATTTT. Residues: CASSDPGTASGNTIYF.

Only one count was recorded for this clone. The chain is built from TRBV5-8 and TRBJ2-7, with TRBD1 identical over 8 bases. Germline values: CDR1 SGHTS, CDR2 YDEGEE. V shed 5 bases and J 1 base; nucleotides not matched to a gene: 8. CDR3 length: 15 residues. The CDR3, as DNA: TGTGCCAGCAGAGCTACACGACAGGGGTCCTACGAGCAGTACTTC. This gives the protein CASRATRQGSYEQYF. The whole variable domain, filled in from reference TRBV5-8 and TRBJ2-7, reads EAGVTQSPTHLIKTRGQQATLRCSPISGHTSVYWYQQALGLGLQFLLWYDEGEERNRGNFPPRFSGRQFPNYSSELNVNALELEDSALYLCASRATRQGSYEQYFGPGTRLTVT.

V usage is TRBV29-1 and J usage is TRBJ2-3; a weak D match, TRBD2 (6 bases). The germline CDR1 and CDR2 sequences are SQVTM and ANQGSEA. CDR3 length equals 13 residues. Trimming stripped 5 bases from V and 3 bases from J, with 12 bases between. The CDR3: CSVSGTFTDTQYF. The CDR3 DNA reads as TGCAGCGTTTCCGGGACTTTTACAGATACGCAGTATTTT.

This rearrangement joins TRBV6-6 to TRBJ2-5, with TRBD1 as a possible D gene (6 bases). The V end was cut by 2 bases, the J end by 5 bases, with 9 bases between. Germline loops: CDR1 MNHNY, CDR2 SVGAGI (reference sequence). This CDR3 has 13 residues. CDR3 residues: CASSYDRLETQYF. In nucleotides, the CDR3 is TGTGCCAGCAGTTACGACAGGTTGGAGACCCAGTACTTC.

This chain uses TRBV25-1 with TRBJ1-6, with 8 bases identical to TRBD1. This CDR3 region has 15 residues. Germline-derived CDR1 and CDR2 are MGHDK and SYGVNS. The V segment lost 6 bases and the J segment 7 bases; nucleotides outside the gene matches: 8. The CDR3 DNA reads as TGTGCCAGCAGCCGAGGACAGGGTAGGAATTCACCCCTCCACTTT. Translating it yields CASSRGQGRNSPLHF.

This rearrangement joins TRBV27 to TRBJ2-7; 8 bases line up with TRBD1. The ends lost 5 bases at V and 6 bases at J; junction bases unmatched: 3. This CDR3 region has 12 residues. CDR1 and CDR2 from the germline V gene are MNHEY and SMNVEV (reference sequence). This CDR3 is CASSRTGREQYF. CDR3 bases: TGTGCCAGCAGTAGGACAGGGCGCGAGCAGTACTTC.

V and J are TRBV5-6 and TRBJ1-2; tentatively, D is TRBD1 (6 bases). V lost 1 base, J lost 4 bases, and 8 bases lay in between. In germline, CDR1 is SGHDT, CDR2 YYEEEE. The CDR3 length is 13 residues. The CDR3 nucleotides are TGTGCCAGCAGCTTGCAAGGGGGCTATGGCTACACCTTC. Amino acid sequence: CASSLQGGYGYTF.

V is TRBV7-6 and J is TRBJ2-7; 9 nucleotides match TRBD1. The length of the CDR3 is 14 residues. The germline CDR1 and CDR2 sequences are SGHVS and FNYEAQ. V gave up 3 bases and J gave up 3 bases; unmatched junction bases: 3. CDR3 nucleotide sequence: TGTGCCAGCAGCTTTAGGACAGGGGACTACGAGCAGTACTTC. Residues: CASSFRTGDYEQYF.

This chain uses TRBV13 with TRBJ1-3; the D gene is possibly TRBD1 (6 bases). The CDR3 sequence is 14 residues long. Between the trimmed V and J ends, which lost 4 bases and 2 bases, there was a span of 9 bases. Germline assignment: CDR1 PRHDT and CDR2 FYEKMQ (reference sequence). The CDR3 nucleotides are TGTGCCAGCAGCTCACAGGGACCTGGAAACACCATATATTTT. As protein: CASSSQGPGNTIYF.

The chain recombines TRBV7-2 with TRBJ2-7; tentative D call: TRBD1 (6 bases). Deletions cut 2 bases from V and 6 bases from J, with 14 bases between. Germline V gene data show CDR1 as SGHTA and CDR2 as FQGNSA. The CDR3 is made up of 14 amino acids. DNA for the CDR3: TGTGCCAGCAGCTTAAACAGGGCGAAATCCGAGCAGTACTTC. This encodes CASSLNRAKSEQYF.

J is TRBJ2-7 and V is TRBV13, with TRBD1 identical over 8 bases. Germline loops: CDR1 PRHDT, CDR2 FYEKMQ (reference sequence). Trimming removed 4 bases from V and 3 bases from J; junction bases left unmatched: 11. This CDR3 is built from 16 residues. The CDR3 reads CASSSAGGRLNYEQYF. Here the CDR3 DNA reads TGTGCCAGCAGCTCTGCAGGGGGCCGGTTAAACTACGAGCAGTACTTC.

The count of this clone is one. J is TRBJ1-1 and V is TRBV9; D gene ambiguous. Trimming pared 3 bases from V and 3 bases from J, leaving 9 bases between. This CDR3 comprises 13 residues. CDR1 is SGDLS, CDR2 YYNGEE, per germline. In DNA form, the CDR3 reads TGTGCCAGCAGCGCCGTGAGTCACACTGAAGCTTTCTTT. This gives the protein CASSAVSHTEAFF.

This clone was picked up one time. The chain carries TRBV29-1 and TRBJ2-2; 8 bases line up with TRBD1. There are 13 residues in the CDR3. Trimming cost V 6 bases and J 5 bases; bases outside gene matches: 5. CDR1 is SQVTM, CDR2 ANQGSEA, per germline. Here the CDR3 reads CSVFGQGTGELFF. As DNA, the CDR3 is TGCAGCGTGTTTGGACAGGGAACCGGGGAGCTGTTTTTT.

The chain uses TRBV7-2 and TRBJ1-5, with TRBD1 identical over 10 bases. The CDR3 contains 14 residues. Germline V gene sequence: CDR1 SGHTA, CDR2 FQGNSA. The junction had 1 base not matched to a gene; V was cut back by 4 bases and J by 4 bases. The CDR3 reads CASSWGQGNQPQHF. In nucleotides, the CDR3 is TGTGCCAGCAGCTGGGGACAGGGGAATCAGCCCCAGCATTTT. The full variable domain, its missing parts supplied by reference TRBV7-2 and TRBJ1-5, is GAGVSQSPSNKVTEKGKDVELRCDPISGHTALYWYRQSLGQGLEFLIYFQGNSAPDKSGLPSDRFSAERTGGSVSTLTIQRTQQEDSAVYLCASSWGQGNQPQHFGDGTRLSIL.

The chain combines TRBV7-2 with TRBJ1-2, with D possibly TRBD1 on 5 matching bases. CDR1 is SGHTA and CDR2 is FQGNSA in the germline V gene. The CDR3 is 14 amino acids. V lost 5 bases, J lost 3 bases, and 13 bases lay in between. CDR3 sequence reads: CASSASREYYGYTF. For the CDR3, the DNA is TGTGCCAGCAGCGCCAGCAGGGAGTACTATGGCTACACCTTC.

The chain links TRBV7-2 to TRBJ1-5, with D uncertain. Germline V lookup: CDR1 SGHTA, CDR2 FQGNSA. The CDR3 covers 13 residues. Between the trimmed V and J ends, which lost 4 bases and 5 bases, there was a span of 9 bases. CDR3 in amino acids: CASSSLIHQPQHF. In DNA form, the CDR3 reads TGTGCCAGCAGCTCCCTGATCCATCAGCCCCAGCATTTT.

V usage is TRBV7-2 and J usage is TRBJ1-1, with 7 positions matching TRBD1. V trimming: 4 bases; J trimming: 5 bases; junction bases outside the gene matches: 13. From germline, CDR1 is SGHTA and CDR2 FQGNSA. The CDR3 extends over 16 amino acids. CDR3 protein: CASSSLNAGGGTEAFF. The CDR3 bases are TGTGCCAGCAGCTCGCTCAACGCAGGGGGAGGAACTGAAGCTTTCTTT.

J is TRBJ2-5 and V is TRBV7-9; TRBD2 matches 13 bases. This CDR3 contains 15 residues. The V gene's germline CDR1 is SEHNR and CDR2 FQNEAQ (reference sequence). V lost 5 bases to trimming and J lost 2 bases; unmatched junction nucleotides: 2. The CDR3 DNA reads as TGTGCCAGCAGCGCGGGACTAGCGGGGCAAGAGACCCAGTACTTC. Translated: CASSAGLAGQETQYF.

This chain joins TRBV4-2 and TRBJ1-2; TRBD1 matches 9 bases. V dropped 3 bases and J dropped 3; count of bases not matched to a gene: 5. The length of the CDR3 is 15 residues. Germline V lookup: CDR1 LGHNA, CDR2 YNFKEQ. The CDR3 loop is CASSQADRGHYGYTF. The CDR3 DNA is TGTGCCAGCAGCCAGGCGGACAGGGGACACTATGGCTACACCTTC.

The V call is TRBV7-3, the J call TRBJ2-3; D unresolved. The germline V gene encodes CDR1 SGHTA and CDR2 FQGTGA. CDR3 length: 15 amino acids. With 5 bases removed from V and 0 bases from J, the gap between germline ends came to 12 bases. CDR3 sequence reads: CASSLLETSTDTQYF. CDR3 nucleotides: TGTGCCAGCAGCCTCCTAGAGACTAGCACAGATACGCAGTATTTT.

The chain joins TRBV5-1 to TRBJ2-2; D gene ambiguous. The CDR3 spans 17 residues. CDR1 and CDR2 (germline): SGHRS, YFSETQ. V was cut by 0 bases and J by 5 bases, with 17 bases left in between. In DNA form, the CDR3 reads TGCGCCAGCAGCTTGGCCGCGGCGGCCGAGTCAACCGGGGAGCTGTTTTTT. It translates to CASSLAAAAESTGELFF.

This clone was seen only a few times. This chain links TRBV11-3 with TRBJ2-1, with D perhaps TRBD2 (6 bases). V shed 2 bases and J shed 9 bases, with 8 bases lying between them. CDR1 and CDR2 (germline): SGHNT, YENEEA. The CDR3 is made up of 12 amino acids. This CDR3 is CASSLLEGEQFF. DNA of the CDR3: TGTGCCAGCAGCTTACTGGAGGGTGAGCAGTTCTTC. The whole variable domain, filled in from reference TRBV11-3 and TRBJ2-1, reads EAGVVQSPRYKIIEKKQPVAFWCNPISGHNTLYWYLQNLGQGPELLIRYENEEAVDDSQLPKDRFSAERLKGVDSTLKIQPAELGDSAVYLCASSLLEGEQFFGPGTRLTVL.

The V and J genes are TRBV4-1 and TRBJ1-6, with TRBD1 as a possible D gene (6 bases). Trimming left V 4 bases short and J 10 bases short, with 20 bases between. CDR1 is MGHRA and CDR2 is YSYEKL in the germline V gene. This CDR3 has 16 residues. Here the CDR3 DNA reads TGCGCCAGCAGCCCCCAGGGGATACTATCCTTGTCACCCCTCCACTTT. Amino acid sequence: CASSPQGILSLSPLHF.

The J gene is TRBJ2-7, the V gene TRBV6-5; TRBD1 might be the D (6 bases). Trimming took off 6 bases at V and 3 bases at J, with 15 bases between the two ends. Germline loops: CDR1 MNHEY, CDR2 SVGAGI. This CDR3 region has 14 residues. The CDR3 nucleotides are TGTGCCAGCAGATTCAGGACAGCGAACTACGAGCAGTACTTC. This codes for CASRFRTANYEQYF.

The rearrangement links TRBV6-5 to TRBJ2-7; D is possibly TRBD2 (5 bases). CDR1 and CDR2 (germline): MNHEY, SVGAGI. The CDR3 contains 14 residues. The V end lost 7 bases, the J end lost 6 bases, and 19 bases lay between the germline ends. The CDR3 here is CASTPTRGGGEQYF. The CDR3 DNA reads TGTGCCAGCACCCCCACCCGTGGCGGAGGCGAGCAGTACTTC.